These T cell receptor beta chains were read from a single sample in a study of T cells after yellow fever vaccination. TCRdb reprocessed the 5' RACE reads via MiXCR and lists one record per CDR3 protein. This sample has more than 300,000 distinct CDR3 sequences; approximately 4% occur once, and the top ten carry just under 20%. The sequenced sample was PBMCs, obtained 15 days after the yellow fever booster vaccination. The receptors here all came from a young man who received the YFV17D yellow fever vaccine. The CDR3 runs from the conserved cysteine through the conserved F or W. A D gene is named only where the DNA matches it firmly. Rows give clone size only sometimes, using once, few, many, or a class for an expanded clone.

many,TRBD1,TRBV7-9,TRBJ1-2,TGTGCCAGCACTTCCGGGACAGGGTCTCCCTATGGCTACACCTTC,CASTSGTGSPYGYTF
many,.,TRBV5-1,TRBJ2-3,TGCGCCAGCGGACCGGCGGGGTCTAACACAGATACGCAGTATTTT,CASGPAGSNTDTQYF
.,.,TRBV7-2,TRBJ2-3,TGTGCCAGCAGCTTCCCGGGGGCCGAGGACGGGGGGCAGTATTTT,CASSFPGAEDGGQYF
few,.,TRBV15,TRBJ1-4,TGTGCCACCAGCAGAGATGTCGAAAAACTGTTTTTT,CATSRDVEKLFF
.,.,TRBV20-1,TRBJ2-5,TGCAGTGCTAGACAGCGGGGACAGGAGACCCAGTACTTC,CSARQRGQETQYF
many,.,TRBV18,TRBJ2-2,TGTGCCAGCTCATTGACCAGGGAGACCGGGGAGCTGTTTTTT,CASSLTRETGELFF
many,.,TRBV7-2,TRBJ2-1,TGTGCCAGCAGCTTACGACAGTACAATGAGCAGTTCTTC,CASSLRQYNEQFF
many,.,TRBV5-1,TRBJ2-4,TGCGCCAGCAGCTTCTTACTAGCCAAAAACATTCAGTACTTC,CASSFLLAKNIQYF
many,TRBD1,TRBV6-5,TRBJ1-2,TGTGCCAGCAGGTCCGGGACAGAATATGGCTACACCTTC,CASRSGTEYGYTF
.,TRBD2,TRBV7-2,TRBJ2-5,TGTGCCAGCAGCTATAGCGGGGGGTTCCAAGAGACCCAGTACTTC,CASSYSGGFQETQYF
.,TRBD2,TRBV7-2,TRBJ2-3,TGTGCCAGCAGCTTTAGCGGGGGCGATGTGGGTACGCAGTATTTT,CASSFSGGDVGTQYF
few,.,TRBV7-3,TRBJ2-5,TGTGCCAGCAGCTTAACGTTATCGGACAAAGAGACCCAGTACTTC,CASSLTLSDKETQYF
many,.,TRBV4-3,TRBJ2-2,TGCGCCAGCAGCCCCAGGGGAGGGCGCGGCACCGGGGAGCTGTTTTTT,CASSPRGGRGTGELFF
few,.,TRBV10-2,TRBJ1-3,TGCGCCACAGACGATGGTAGGGCTGGAAACACCATATATTTT,CATDDGRAGNTIYF
few,.,TRBV18,TRBJ2-1,TGTGCCAGCTCACTCCACAATGAGCAGTTCTTC,CASSLHNEQFF